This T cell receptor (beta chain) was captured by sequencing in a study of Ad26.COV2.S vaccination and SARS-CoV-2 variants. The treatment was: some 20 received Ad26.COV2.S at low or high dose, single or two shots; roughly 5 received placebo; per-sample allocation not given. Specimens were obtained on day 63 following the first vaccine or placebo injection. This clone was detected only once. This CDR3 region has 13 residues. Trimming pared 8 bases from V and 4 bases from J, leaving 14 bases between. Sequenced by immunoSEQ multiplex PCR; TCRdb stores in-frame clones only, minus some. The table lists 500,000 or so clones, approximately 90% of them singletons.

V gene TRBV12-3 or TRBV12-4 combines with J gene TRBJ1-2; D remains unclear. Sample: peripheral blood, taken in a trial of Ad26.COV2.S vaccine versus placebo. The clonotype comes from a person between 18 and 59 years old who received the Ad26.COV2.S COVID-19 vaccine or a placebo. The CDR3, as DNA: TGTGCCAGCCACATTCTCCCAGGCTATGGCTACACCTTC. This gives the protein CASHILPGYGYTF.